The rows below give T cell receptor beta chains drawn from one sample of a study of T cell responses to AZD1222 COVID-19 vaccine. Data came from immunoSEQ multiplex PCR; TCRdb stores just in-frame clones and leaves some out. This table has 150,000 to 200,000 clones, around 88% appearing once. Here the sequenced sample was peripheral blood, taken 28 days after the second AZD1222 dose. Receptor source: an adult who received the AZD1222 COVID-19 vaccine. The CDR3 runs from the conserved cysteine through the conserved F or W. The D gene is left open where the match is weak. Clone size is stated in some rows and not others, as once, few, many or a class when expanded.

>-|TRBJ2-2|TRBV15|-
CATSRDLPSITGELFF
TGTGCCACCAGCAGAGATCTCCCGTCCATCACCGGGGAGCTGTTTTTT
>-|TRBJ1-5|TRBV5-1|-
CASSLEGGGGNQPQHF
TGCGCCAGCAGCCTTGAGGGGGGCGGCGGCAATCAGCCCCAGCATTTT
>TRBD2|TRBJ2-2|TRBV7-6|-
CASSKTRGGNTGELFF
TGTGCCAGCAGCAAAACGCGGGGGGGAAACACCGGGGAGCTGTTTTTT
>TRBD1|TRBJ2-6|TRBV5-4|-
CASSSERQGVGANVLTF
TGTGCCAGCAGTTCCGAACGACAGGGTGTCGGGGCCAACGTCCTGACTTTC
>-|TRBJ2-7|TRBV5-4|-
CASSRRRDEQYF
TGTGCCAGCAGCCGAAGACGCGACGAGCAGTACTTC
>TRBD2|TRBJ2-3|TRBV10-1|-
CASRAGGITDTQYF
TGCGCCAGCAGAGCGGGGGGGATCACAGATACGCAGTATTTT
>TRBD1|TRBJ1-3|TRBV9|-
CASSFGTGNSGNTIYF
TGTGCCAGCAGCTTCGGGACAGGGAACTCTGGAAACACCATATATTTT
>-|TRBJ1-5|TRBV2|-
CASNRGRGNQPQHF
TGTGCCAGCAATCGGGGCAGGGGCAATCAGCCCCAGCATTTT
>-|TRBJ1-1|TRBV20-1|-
CSARGNTEAFF
TGCAGTGCTAGAGGAAACACTGAAGCTTTCTTT
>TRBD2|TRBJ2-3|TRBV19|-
CASIPTSGGAGDTQYF
TGTGCCAGTATACCGACTAGCGGGGGGGCCGGAGATACGCAGTATTTT
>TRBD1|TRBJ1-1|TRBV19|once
CASSQGQGGAFF
TGTGCCAGTAGCCAGGGACAGGGAGGAGCTTTCTTT